The source of this TCR beta chain is a study of beta chain features in type 1 diabetes. The study, taken as a whole, reports: In these data, an HLA type influence on TCRB rearrangement remained unresolved. In all four CD4+ subsets, TCRB CDR3 length was significantly, moderately reduced in type 1 diabetes. There was a possibility that cDNA sequencing over-represented cells with high TCR expression.

As concerns this clone: Its matching antigen is unknown.

Sequenced material consisted of expressed TCRB transcripts (all of the isolated RNA was reverse transcribed). TCRdb keeps only in-frame clones here, not all; method: immunoSEQ multiplex PCR. The repertoire holds about 160,000 clones, with roughly 60% as singletons. The receptor was derived from a man aged 25-45 years with type 1 diabetes. The sample comprised naive CD4+ T cells from blood.

The CDR3 reads CASSQLAGVYNEQFF. CDR3 nucleotide sequence: TGCGCCAGCAGCCAACTAGCGGGGGTATACAATGAGCAGTTCTTC. J is TRBJ2-1 and V is TRBV4-3; 10 bases line up with TRBD2. The CDR3 length is 15 residues. Germline V gene sequence: CDR1 LGHNA, CDR2 YSLEER. The V gene end was trimmed by 2 bases and the J gene end by 4 bases; junction bases not matched to a gene: 2.